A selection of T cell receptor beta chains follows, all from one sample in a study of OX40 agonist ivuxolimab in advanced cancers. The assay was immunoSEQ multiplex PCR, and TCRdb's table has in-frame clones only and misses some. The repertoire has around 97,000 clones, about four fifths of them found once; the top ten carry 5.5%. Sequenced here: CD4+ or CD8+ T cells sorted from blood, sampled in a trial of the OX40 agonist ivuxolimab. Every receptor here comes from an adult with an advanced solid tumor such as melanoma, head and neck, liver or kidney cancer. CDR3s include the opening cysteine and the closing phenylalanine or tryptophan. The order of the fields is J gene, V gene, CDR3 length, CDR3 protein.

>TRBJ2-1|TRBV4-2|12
CASSQQINEQFF
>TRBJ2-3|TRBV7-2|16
CASSSLGRGAADTQYF
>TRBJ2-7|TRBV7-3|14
CASSLGPSSYEQYF
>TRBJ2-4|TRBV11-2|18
CASSLGWQGRVAKNIQYF
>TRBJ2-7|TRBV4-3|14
CASSSSLGSYEQYF
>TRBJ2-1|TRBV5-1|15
CASSWVAEHYNEQFF
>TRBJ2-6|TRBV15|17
CATSRGQPHSGANVLTF
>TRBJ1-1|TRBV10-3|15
CAIRNGQGLLTEAFF
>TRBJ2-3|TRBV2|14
CATPGQGDTDTQYF
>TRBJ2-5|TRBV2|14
CASRREGGQETQYF
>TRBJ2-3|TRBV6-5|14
CASSLVGSSDTQYF
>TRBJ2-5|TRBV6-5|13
CASSFGAGETQYF
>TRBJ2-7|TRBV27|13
CASGSNIIHEQYF
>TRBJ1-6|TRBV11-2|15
CASSSPTGNGSPLHF
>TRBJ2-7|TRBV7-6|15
CASSSGTGIGYEQYF
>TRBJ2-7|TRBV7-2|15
CASSLDSSGVSEQYF
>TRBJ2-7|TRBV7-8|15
CASSLHAGGFYEQYF
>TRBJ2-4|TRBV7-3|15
CASSVTSGRLDIQYF
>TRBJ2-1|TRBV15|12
CATSRVAGSQFF
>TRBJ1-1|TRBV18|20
CASSPPLTYPVGGMGTEAFF
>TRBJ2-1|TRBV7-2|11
CAIYRGGEQFF
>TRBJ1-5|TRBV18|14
CASSPPGAAQPQHF
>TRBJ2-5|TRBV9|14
CASSVTGFQETQYF